The present T cell receptor beta chain was sequenced within a study of PD-1 blockade in classical Hodgkin lymphoma. Repertoires were generated with immunoSEQ multiplex PCR, while TCRdb's copy carries only in-frame clones and drops some. The sample holds tens of thousands of clones, around four fifths seen once. Looked up from germline, CDR1 is MNHEY and CDR2 is SVGAGI. The CDR3 runs to 14 residues. V shed 6 bases, J shed 2 bases, and the junction held 4 bases outside the gene matches. This clone was found once. No patient escaped relapse after autologous stem cell transplantation, and brentuximab vedotin exposure varied.

Here the sequenced sample was peripheral blood mononuclear cells (PBMCs), taken before the second cycle of nivolumab. The source of this sequence is a human donor with classical Hodgkin lymphoma. The chain has TRBV6-5 and TRBJ2-7; 10 bases line up with TRBD1. In DNA form, the CDR3 reads TGTGCCAGCAGCCCTGGACAGGGGGCCTACGAGCAGTACTTC. Protein sequence: CASSPGQGAYEQYF.